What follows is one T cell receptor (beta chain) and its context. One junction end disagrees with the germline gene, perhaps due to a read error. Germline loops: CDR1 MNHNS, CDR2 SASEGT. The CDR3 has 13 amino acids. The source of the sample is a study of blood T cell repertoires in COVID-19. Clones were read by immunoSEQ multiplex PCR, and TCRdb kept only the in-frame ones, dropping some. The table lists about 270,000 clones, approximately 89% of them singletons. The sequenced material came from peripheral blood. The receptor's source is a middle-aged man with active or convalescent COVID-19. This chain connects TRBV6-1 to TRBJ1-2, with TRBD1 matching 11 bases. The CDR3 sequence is CASRTAGQGEVSF. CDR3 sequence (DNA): TGTGCCAGCCGAACGGCGGGACAGGGGGAGGTGAGCTTC.